One sample yielded the 13 T cell receptor beta chains listed below, sequenced in a study of shared clonotypes between healthy human individuals. CD45RO-negative, CCR7-positively selected cells formed the naive CD8 fraction, excluding terminally differentiated effector memory CD45RA+ cells. TCRdb's table, derived via immunoSEQ multiplex PCR, lists solely in-frame clones and lacks some. This table holds about 2.1 million clones, more than 85% found once. Sequencing input: naive CD8+ T cells from PBMCs. Receptors originate from a man between 18 and 29 years old in good health. Some clones in this sample may be carry-over from other donors' samples.

The gene calls are TRBV11-2 and TRBJ2-1; 9 bases agree with TRBD2. The V and J ends lost 4 bases and 4 bases, in that order; junction bases with no gene match: 5. This CDR3 contains 15 residues. Germline CDR1 reads SGHAT; CDR2 reads FQNNGV. CDR3 sequence: CASSSLAGRYNEQFF. DNA for the CDR3: TGTGCCAGCAGCTCCCTAGCGGGGCGATACAATGAGCAGTTCTTC.

DNA for the CDR3: TGTGCCAGCAGTTTAGGAGAGGGAGGAGGCAATGAGCAGTTCTTC. Amino acids: CASSLGEGGGNEQFF. The rearrangement joins TRBV27 to TRBJ2-1; perhaps TRBD2 as D (6 bases). There are 15 residues in the CDR3. The V end was cut by 2 bases, the J end by 6 bases, with 14 bases between. Per the germline V gene, CDR1 is MNHEY and CDR2 is SMNVEV (reference sequence).

The chain carries TRBV7-3 and TRBJ2-4; D may correspond to TRBD1 or TRBD2 (5 bases each). The germline CDR1 and CDR2 sequences are SGHTA and FQGTGA. CDR3 length equals 17 residues. V shed 2 bases and J shed 2 bases, with 16 bases lying between them. CDR3: CASSLQGGRRSKNIQYF. CDR3 nucleotide sequence: TGTGCCAGCAGCTTACAGGGTGGGAGAAGATCCAAAAACATTCAGTACTTC.

This clone was counted once. The chain recombines TRBV25-1 with TRBJ2-7; tentatively, D is TRBD1 (5 bases). The germline CDR1 and CDR2 sequences are MGHDK and SYGVNS. This CDR3 region has 15 residues. V was pared by 2 bases and J by 2 bases, with 13 bases between. Here the CDR3 DNA reads TGTGCCAGCAGTGAAGAGACAGAGAATACCTACGAGCAGTACTTC. Its protein product is CASSEETENTYEQYF.

The chain links TRBV27 to TRBJ1-3; TRBD1 might be the D (5 bases). Trimming removed 7 bases from V and 3 bases from J, with 16 bases in between. Germline V CDR1 and CDR2: MNHEY, SMNVEV (reference sequence). The CDR3 has 15 amino acids. The CDR3 bases are TGTGCCAGCAAGACCCGGGGGGGAGGTGGAAACACCATATATTTT. It encodes CASKTRGGGGNTIYF.

In the case of this clone: Other DNA sequences from this sample encode an identical CDR3 as well. The genes are TRBV28 and TRBJ2-5; TRBD1 aligns across 9 bases. CDR3 length: 14 amino acids. CDR1 and CDR2 from the germline V gene are MDHEN and SYDVKM. Trimming cost V 3 bases and J 5 bases; bases outside gene matches: 4. The chain's CDR3 is CASSFTGGEETQYF. The DNA of the CDR3 is TGTGCCAGCAGTTTCACAGGGGGCGAGGAGACCCAGTACTTC.

The V gene is TRBV4-3, the J gene TRBJ2-1; D call uncertain. Deletions cut 3 bases from V and 8 bases from J, with 14 bases between. This CDR3 is 14 amino acids long. Germline lookup yields CDR1 LGHNA and CDR2 YSLEER. The CDR3 DNA reads TGCGCCAGCAGCCACGGACCCGAGGTTGATGAGCAGTTCTTC. Protein product: CASSHGPEVDEQFF.

The chain employs TRBV30 and TRBJ1-2; D gene unclear. This CDR3 contains 15 residues. V lost 0 bases, J lost 3 bases, and 14 bases lay in between. The germline V gene has CDR1 GTSNPN and CDR2 SVGIG (reference sequence). In DNA form, the CDR3 reads TGTGCCTGGAGTGTACCCAAGTCGGGGTACTATGGCTACACCTTC. It yields the protein CAWSVPKSGYYGYTF.

The rearrangement joins TRBV19 to TRBJ2-2; D is possibly TRBD2 (6 bases). Per germline, CDR1 LNHDA and CDR2 SQIVND (reference sequence). V lost 6 bases to trimming and J lost 11 bases, with 16 bases between them. The CDR3 contains 13 residues. The CDR3 here is CASRAGRRVELFF. The CDR3 DNA is TGTGCCAGTAGGGCGGGAAGGAGGGTTGAGCTGTTTTTT.

J is TRBJ2-2 and V is TRBV7-9; D unclear. Germline CDR1 is SEHNR and CDR2 is FQNEAQ (reference sequence). The CDR3 consists of 16 residues. Trimming stripped 1 base from V and 0 bases from J, with 9 bases between. The CDR3 here is CASSLVSETNTGELFF. CDR3 nucleotide sequence: TGTGCCAGCAGCTTAGTCAGCGAGACGAACACCGGGGAGCTGTTTTTT. The full variable domain, in which reference TRBV7-9 and TRBJ2-2 provide the parts outside the CDR3, is DTGVSQNPRHKITKRGQNVTFRCDPISEHNRLYWYRQTLGQGPEFLTYFQNEAQLEKSRLLSDRFSAERPKGSFSTLEIQRTEQGDSAMYLCASSLVSETNTGELFFGEGSRLTVL.

The chain couples TRBV4-1 to TRBJ1-1; D is uncertain. CDR1 is MGHRA, CDR2 YSYEKL, per germline. V dropped 6 bases and J dropped 2 bases, with 16 bases sitting between them. The CDR3 consists of 15 residues. CDR3 protein: CASRLHIQLNTEAFF. As DNA, the CDR3 is TGCGCCAGCAGATTACATATCCAACTAAACACTGAAGCTTTCTTT.

V gene TRBV9 combines with J gene TRBJ1-5; D might be TRBD1 (5 bases). There are 13 residues in the CDR3. Per the germline V gene, CDR1 is SGDLS and CDR2 is YYNGEE. V shed 4 bases and J shed 10 bases, with 15 bases lying between them. In DNA form, the CDR3 reads TGTGCCAGCAGCCCCGGCGGAAGGGGACCCCAGCATTTT. Encoded protein: CASSPGGRGPQHF.

J is TRBJ2-5 and V is TRBV12-5; D gene uncertain. This CDR3 spans 13 amino acids. The V and J ends lost 1 base and 1 base respectively, with 4 bases between them. Per germline, CDR1 LGHNT and CDR2 FRNRAP. The CDR3 reads CASGLAPQETQYF. The CDR3 DNA sequence: TGTGCTAGTGGTTTGGCGCCCCAAGAGACCCAGTACTTC.